This passage covers 16 T cell receptor beta chains from one sample sequenced in a study of tumor-infiltrating lymphocytes in primary liver carcinoma. Germline DNA was extracted too, while blood RNA derived from unsorted whole blood. Reverse transcription of about 500 ng total RNA with a constant-region primer produced TCR beta cDNA. Each TCR beta library was derived from three nested multiplex PCR rounds that employed slightly modified ARM-PCR. Both of the initial two PCR rounds ran for 10 cycles and employed TRBV1-TRBV30 forward primers alongside a C-beta reverse primer. One entry per CDR3 protein results from TCRdb running MiXCR on the multiplex PCR reads. The sample carries about 300,000 distinct CDR3 sequences, approximately 65% recorded once. The sample taken for sequencing was peripheral blood. Receptors were obtained from a middle-aged man with primary liver carcinoma and hepatitis B virus infection.

Concerning this clonotype: Since no conserved phenylalanine or tryptophan closes the CDR3, a read error is the likely cause. The V call is TRBV11-1, the J call TRBJ1-1; D is undetermined. V was shortened by 2 bases and J by 2 bases, with 3 bases between the two germline ends. The CDR3 loop spans 12 amino acids. Looked up from germline, CDR1 is SGHAT and CDR2 is FQDESV (reference sequence). CDR3 DNA sequence: TGTGCCAGCAGCTTACATAACACTGAAGCTTTCATT. Its translation is CASSLHNTEAFI.

The chain has TRBV5-1 and TRBJ2-7, with TRBD1 matching 9 bases. The CDR3 is made up of 15 amino acids. Germline V lookup: CDR1 SGHRS, CDR2 YFSETQ. The ends lost 0 bases at V and 6 bases at J; junction bases unmatched: 7. CDR3 amino acids: CASSLGTGDYGEQYF. Here the CDR3 DNA reads TGCGCCAGCAGCTTGGGGACAGGGGATTATGGCGAGCAGTACTTC.

This clonotype showed up many times. The V call is TRBV4-2, the J call TRBJ1-1, with a weak D call TRBD1 (5 bases). CDR3 length equals 15 residues. CDR1 is LGHNA and CDR2 is YNFKEQ in the germline V gene. The germline V and J ends were trimmed by 4 bases and 1 base, with 13 bases remaining between them. CDR3 in DNA: TGTGCCAGCAGCCGAGATGGGGCCGGGAACACTGAAGCTTTCTTT. Its translation: CASSRDGAGNTEAFF.

Turning to this clonotype: The conserved closing phenylalanine or tryptophan is absent in this CDR3, likely reflecting a read error. The chain has TRBV29-1 and TRBJ2-5; D remains unclear. Germline CDR1 reads SQVTM; CDR2 reads ANQGSEA. There are 12 residues in the CDR3. Here the CDR3 reads CSVHWGSETQYL. CDR3 nucleotides: TGCAGTGTCCACTGGGGATCGGAGACCCAGTACCTC.

The J gene is TRBJ1-1, the V gene TRBV24-1; D not resolved. With 8 bases removed from V and 7 bases from J, the gap between germline ends came to 10 bases. The length of the CDR3 is 11 residues. The V gene's germline CDR1 is KGHDR and CDR2 SFDVKD. CDR3 loop: CATNKRFEAFF. CDR3 sequence (DNA): TGTGCCACCAATAAGCGGTTTGAAGCTTTCTTT.

As regards this clonotype: A much larger clone differs by one base, so this may be a read error. This sequence joins TRBV6-1 and TRBJ2-7; D is uncertain. V dropped 7 bases and J dropped 4 bases, with 17 bases sitting between them. This CDR3 contains 14 residues. The germline V gene has CDR1 MNHNS and CDR2 SASEGT. This chain's CDR3 is CASIGSPPPYEQYF. The CDR3 region has the DNA TGTGCCAGCATCGGATCACCTCCACCTTACGAGCAGTACTTC.

This clonotype was seen a handful of times. This may arise from a read error, as a much more abundant clone is one base away. This chain connects TRBV6-5 to TRBJ2-7; the D gene could be TRBD1 or TRBD2 (6 bases each). CDR1 and CDR2 (germline): MNHEY, SVGAGI. CDR3 length: 15 amino acids. Trimming took 7 bases from V and 0 from J, leaving 16 bases between them. Here the CDR3 reads CASKRGTISSYEQYF. CDR3 DNA sequence: TGTGCCAGCAAACGCGGGACAATAAGCTCCTACGAGCAGTACTTC.

A few counts support this clonotype. The chain links TRBV12-3 or TRBV12-4 to TRBJ2-5, with D tentatively TRBD1 (5 bases). This CDR3 comprises 14 residues. Trimming stripped 3 bases from V and 5 bases from J, with 13 bases between. The CDR3 sequence: CASSFSGNEETQYF. The CDR3, as DNA: TGTGCCAGCAGTTTTTCAGGGAATGAGGAGACCCAGTACTTC.

This chain joins TRBV29-1 and TRBJ2-1; D remains unclear. There are 15 residues in the CDR3. Germline CDR1 and CDR2: SQVTM and ANQGSEA. The V and J ends lost 3 bases and 11 bases respectively, with 23 bases between them. The CDR3 DNA sequence: TGCAGCGTTGAGATGCCTGGCGGATTCTTGAATCAGCAGTTCTTC. It yields the protein CSVEMPGGFLNQQFF.

Concerning this clonotype: This could be a read error, since a much larger clone is one nucleotide away. The chain is built from TRBV6-2 or TRBV6-3 and TRBJ1-1, with 7 bases fitting TRBD1. In germline, CDR1 is MNHEY, CDR2 SVGEGT. This CDR3 has 14 amino acids. CDR3: CASSWGVTGSEDFF. The CDR3 bases are TGTGCCAGCAGTTGGGGGGTGACAGGGTCTGAAGATTTCTTT.

Remarks on this clonotype: Compared with germline, one end of the junction differs, possibly owing to a read error. V gene TRBV5-6 combines with J gene TRBJ1-3, with D possibly matching TRBD1 (5 bases). The germline CDR1 and CDR2 sequences are SGHDT and YYEEEE. CDR3 size: 16 residues. CDR3 loop: CASSVGGLNSGNTICF. In nucleotides, the CDR3 is TGTGCCAGCAGCGTCGGGGGACTCAACTCTGGAAACACCATATGTTTT.

The chain employs TRBV11-2 and TRBJ2-1; D may be TRBD2 (5 bases). Germline V gene data show CDR1 as SGHAT and CDR2 as FQNNGV. Between the trimmed V and J ends, which lost 7 bases and 5 bases, there was a span of 9 bases. This CDR3 region has 12 residues. DNA for the CDR3: TGTGCCAGCAAGTCTAGCCACAATGAGCAGTTCTTC. It specifies CASKSSHNEQFF.

About this clonotype itself: One end of the junction is discordant with germline, which a read error may explain. The chain recombines TRBV4-2 with TRBJ2-1; tentatively, D is TRBD2 (5 bases). CDR1 LGHNA and CDR2 YNFKEQ come from the germline V gene. CDR3 length: 16 residues. This CDR3 reads CASRQAAAASYNEQFF. CDR3 DNA sequence: TGTGCCAGCCGCCAAGCGGCAGCCGCCTCCTACAATGAGCAGTTCTTC.

This clonotype showed up many times. This chain uses TRBV6-5 with TRBJ2-3; 7 bases map to TRBD1. CDR3 length equals 14 residues. Trimming at V came to 3 bases and at J to 4 bases, leaving 4 bases not matched to a gene. CDR1 is MNHEY, CDR2 SVGAGI, per germline. Written as DNA, the CDR3 is TGTGCCAGCAGTTATTTGGGACAGTCAGATACGCAGTATTTT. This gives the protein CASSYLGQSDTQYF.

Points on this clonotype: Without the conserved terminal phenylalanine or tryptophan, this CDR3 likely stems from a read error. The V gene is TRBV5-8, the J gene TRBJ1-5, with D unclear. Germline V gene lookup returns CDR1 SGHTS and CDR2 YDEGEE. Trimming stripped 0 bases from V and 7 bases from J, with 8 bases between. The CDR3 covers 13 residues. The CDR3 DNA reads as TGTGCCAGCAGCTTGGTAGAGCACCAGCCCCAGCATTCT. As protein: CASSLVEHQPQHS.

This sequence joins TRBV19 and TRBJ2-4, with 8 bases matching TRBD2. The CDR3 spans 13 residues. Germline values: CDR1 LNHDA, CDR2 SQIVND (reference sequence). Germline trimming cut 9 bases from V and 1 base from J; bases unmatched to any gene: 2. The CDR3 loop reads CASGGEAKNIQYF. The CDR3 DNA follows: TGTGCCAGCGGGGGGGAGGCCAAAAACATTCAGTACTTC.